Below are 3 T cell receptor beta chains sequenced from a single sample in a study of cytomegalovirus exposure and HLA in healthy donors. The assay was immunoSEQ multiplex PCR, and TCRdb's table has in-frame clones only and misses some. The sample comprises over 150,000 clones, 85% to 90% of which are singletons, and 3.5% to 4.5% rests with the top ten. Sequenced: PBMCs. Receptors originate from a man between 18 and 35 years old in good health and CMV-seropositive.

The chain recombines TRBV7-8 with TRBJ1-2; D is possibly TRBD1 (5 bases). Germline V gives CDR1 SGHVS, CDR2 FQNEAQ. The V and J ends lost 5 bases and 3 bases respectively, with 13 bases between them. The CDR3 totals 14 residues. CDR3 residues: CASSPAGLDYGYTF. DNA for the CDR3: TGTGCCAGCAGCCCCGCAGGGCTTGACTATGGCTACACCTTC.

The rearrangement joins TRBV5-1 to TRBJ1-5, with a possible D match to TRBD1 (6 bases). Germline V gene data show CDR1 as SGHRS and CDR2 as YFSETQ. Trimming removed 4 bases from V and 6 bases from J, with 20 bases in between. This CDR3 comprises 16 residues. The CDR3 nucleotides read TGCGCCAGCAGCCCACGCCCGGACAGTGGGATTCAGCCCCAGCATTTT. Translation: CASSPRPDSGIQPQHF.

This CDR3 reads CASSRDTYYGYTF. In DNA form, the CDR3 reads TGTGCCAGCAGTCGGGACACCTACTATGGCTACACCTTC. This chain uses TRBV6-1 with TRBJ1-2; TRBD1 might be the D (6 bases). Germline CDR1 and CDR2: MNHNS and SASEGT. The CDR3 runs to 13 residues. Between the trimmed V and J ends, which lost 5 bases and 3 bases, there was a span of 10 bases.